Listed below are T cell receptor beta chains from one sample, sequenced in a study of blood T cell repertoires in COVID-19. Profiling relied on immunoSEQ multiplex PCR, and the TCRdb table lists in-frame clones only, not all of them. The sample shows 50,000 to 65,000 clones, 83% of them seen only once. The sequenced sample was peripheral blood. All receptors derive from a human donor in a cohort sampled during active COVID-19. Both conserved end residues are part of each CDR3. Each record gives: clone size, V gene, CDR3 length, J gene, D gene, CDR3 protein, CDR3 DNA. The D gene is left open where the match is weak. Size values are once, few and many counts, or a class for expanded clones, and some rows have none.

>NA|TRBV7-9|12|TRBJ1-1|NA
CASSLVATEAFF
TGTGCCAGCAGCTTAGTGGCCACTGAAGCTTTCTTT
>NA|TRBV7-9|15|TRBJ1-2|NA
CASSFSAGGVDGYTF
TGTGCCAGCAGCTTTTCAGCAGGAGGGGTGGATGGCTACACCTTC
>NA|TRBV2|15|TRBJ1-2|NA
CASSGQALANYGYTF
TGTGCCAGCAGTGGACAGGCCCTAGCTAACTATGGCTACACCTTC
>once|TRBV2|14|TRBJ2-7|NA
CAVVNLGVFHEQYF
TGTGCCGTTGTTAATCTAGGGGTTTTCCACGAGCAGTACTTC
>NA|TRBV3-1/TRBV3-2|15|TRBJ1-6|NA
CASSPGRSSTSPLHF
TGTGCCAGCAGCCCCGGCAGGTCCAGCACCTCACCCCTCCACTTT
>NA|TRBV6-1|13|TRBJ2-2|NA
CASSELGNGELFF
TGTGCCAGCAGTGAACTCGGGAACGGGGAGCTGTTTTTT
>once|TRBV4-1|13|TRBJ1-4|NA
CASASGTNEKLFF
TGCGCCAGCGCCAGTGGAACTAATGAAAAACTGTTTTTT
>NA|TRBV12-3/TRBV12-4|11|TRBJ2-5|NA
CASSPGKTQYF
TGTGCCAGCAGCCCCGGGAAGACCCAGTACTTC
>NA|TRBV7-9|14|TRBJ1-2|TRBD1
CAGSREGQVYGYTF
TGTGCCGGCAGCAGAGAGGGACAGGTCTATGGCTACACCTTC
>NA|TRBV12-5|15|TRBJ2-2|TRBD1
CASGPGQGATGELFF
TGTGCTAGTGGTCCCGGACAGGGGGCGACCGGGGAGCTGTTTTTT
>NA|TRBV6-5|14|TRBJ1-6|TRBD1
CASSLQGPNSPLHF
TGTGCCAGCAGCCTACAGGGGCCGAATTCACCCCTCCACTTT
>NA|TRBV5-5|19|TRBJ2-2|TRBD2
CASSLSGSGLADNTGELFF
TGTGCCAGCAGCCTATCGGGGTCGGGACTAGCGGATAACACCGGGGAGCTGTTTTTT
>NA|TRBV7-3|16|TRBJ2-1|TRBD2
CASSLTSGRAGNEQFF
TGTGCCAGCAGCTTAACCAGCGGGAGGGCTGGGAATGAGCAGTTCTTC
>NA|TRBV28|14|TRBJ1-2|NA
CASSLAGPNYGYTF
TGTGCCAGCAGTTTAGCAGGGCCCAACTATGGCTACACCTTC
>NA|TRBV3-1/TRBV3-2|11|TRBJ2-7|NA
CASSRSYEQYF
TGTGCCAGCAGCCGTAGCTACGAGCAGTACTTC
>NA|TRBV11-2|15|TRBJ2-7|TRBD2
CASSLGTSPSYEQYF
TGTGCCAGCAGCTTAGGGACTAGCCCTTCCTACGAGCAGTACTTC
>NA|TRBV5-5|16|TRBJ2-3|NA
CASSLRGYMGTDTQYF
TGTGCCAGCAGCTTACGAGGGTATATGGGCACAGATACGCAGTATTTT
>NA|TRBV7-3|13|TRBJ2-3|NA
CASSFGGTDTQYF
TGTGCCAGCAGTTTTGGAGGCACAGATACGCAGTATTTT
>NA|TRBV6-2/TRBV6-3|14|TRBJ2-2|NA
CASSLSGDTGELFF
TGTGCCAGCAGTTTATCAGGGGACACCGGGGAGCTGTTTTTT
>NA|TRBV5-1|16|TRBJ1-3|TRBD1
CASSLGQGARGNTIYF
TGCGCCAGCAGCTTGGGACAGGGGGCGAGGGGAAACACCATATATTTT
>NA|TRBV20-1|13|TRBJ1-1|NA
CSASGGVVTEAFF
TGCAGTGCTAGTGGGGGGGTGGTGACTGAAGCTTTCTTT
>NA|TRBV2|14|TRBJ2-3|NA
CASSNGEWLSTQYF
TGTGCCAGCAGTAACGGGGAGTGGCTGAGTACGCAGTATTTT
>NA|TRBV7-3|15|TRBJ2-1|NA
CASSFSWLAGNEQFF
TGTGCCAGCAGCTTCAGCTGGCTGGCAGGCAATGAGCAGTTCTTC
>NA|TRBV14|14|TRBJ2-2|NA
CASSQNRAGGELFF
TGTGCCAGCAGCCAAAACAGGGCTGGCGGGGAGCTGTTTTTT
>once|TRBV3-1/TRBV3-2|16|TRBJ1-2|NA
CASSQVGRFYASGYTF
TGTGCCAGCAGCCAAGTGGGGAGGTTTTATGCAAGTGGCTACACCTTC
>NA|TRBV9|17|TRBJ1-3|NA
CASSVGPGGPFGNTIYF
TGTGCCAGCAGCGTAGGCCCTGGCGGGCCATTCGGAAACACCATATATTTT
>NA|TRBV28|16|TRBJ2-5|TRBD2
CASSLMAGGRQETQYF
TGTGCCAGCAGTTTAATGGCGGGAGGGCGCCAAGAGACCCAGTACTTC
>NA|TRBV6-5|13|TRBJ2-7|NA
CASSSYSTYEQYF
TGTGCCAGCAGTTCGTACAGCACCTACGAGCAGTACTTC
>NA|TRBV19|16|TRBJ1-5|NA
CASSMRWGHSNQPQHF
TGTGCCAGTAGTATGCGCTGGGGACATAGCAATCAGCCCCAGCATTTT
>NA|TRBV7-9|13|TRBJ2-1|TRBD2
CAGTKGGMDEQFF
TGTGCCGGTACAAAGGGAGGGATGGATGAGCAGTTCTTC
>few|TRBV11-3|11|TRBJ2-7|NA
CASSSGGSQYF
TGTGCCAGCAGCTCAGGGGGGAGCCAGTACTTC
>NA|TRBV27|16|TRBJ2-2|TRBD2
CASSVGIAGNTGELFF
TGTGCCAGCAGTGTGGGAATAGCGGGCAACACCGGGGAGCTGTTTTTT
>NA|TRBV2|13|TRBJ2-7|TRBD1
CASRNRGTREQYF
TGTGCCAGCAGGAACAGGGGGACAAGGGAGCAGTACTTC
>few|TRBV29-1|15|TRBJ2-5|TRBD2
CSGGTSGGTTGTQYF
TGCAGCGGCGGGACTAGCGGGGGTACCACGGGGACCCAGTACTTC
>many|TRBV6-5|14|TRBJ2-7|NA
CASRAGFGAYEQYF
TGTGCCAGCAGGGCAGGGTTTGGGGCCTACGAGCAGTACTTC
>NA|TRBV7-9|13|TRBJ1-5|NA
CASSLMMGLPQHF
TGTGCCAGCAGCTTGATGATGGGGCTGCCCCAGCATTTT
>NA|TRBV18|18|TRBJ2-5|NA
CASSLPGSGPSYYKTQYF
TGTGCCAGCTCACTTCCTGGAAGCGGGCCTTCGTACTATAAGACCCAGTACTTC
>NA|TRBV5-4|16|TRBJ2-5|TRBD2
CASSLAAGGLQETQYF
TGTGCCAGCAGCTTGGCGGCGGGGGGCCTCCAAGAGACCCAGTACTTC
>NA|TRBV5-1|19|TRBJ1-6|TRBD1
CASSTGTGGSVSYNSPLHF
TGCGCCAGCAGCACTGGGACAGGGGGCTCGGTGTCCTATAATTCACCCCTCCACTTT
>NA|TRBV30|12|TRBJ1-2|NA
CAWSVGGDGYTF
TGTGCCTGGAGTGTAGGAGGGGATGGCTACACCTTC
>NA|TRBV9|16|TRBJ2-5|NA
CASSVGAVGGGETQYF
TGTGCCAGCAGCGTCGGGGCGGTAGGGGGGGGCGAGACCCAGTACTTC
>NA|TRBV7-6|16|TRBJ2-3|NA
CASSSRRGSSTDTQYF
TGTGCCAGCAGCTCCCGGAGAGGTTCTAGCACAGATACGCAGTATTTT
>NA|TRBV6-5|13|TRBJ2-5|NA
CASRRVDLETQYF
TGTGCCAGCAGGCGGGTCGATCTAGAGACCCAGTACTTC
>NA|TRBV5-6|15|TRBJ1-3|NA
CASSLVGAPGNTIYF
TGTGCCAGCAGCTTGGTGGGGGCGCCTGGAAACACCATATATTTT
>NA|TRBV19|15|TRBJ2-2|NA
CASRGHPTNTGELFF
TGTGCCAGCAGAGGACACCCAACGAACACCGGGGAGCTGTTTTTT
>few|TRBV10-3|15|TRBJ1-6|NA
CAISLRQNPDSPLHF
TGTGCCATCTCCCTCAGACAAAACCCGGATTCACCCCTCCACTTT
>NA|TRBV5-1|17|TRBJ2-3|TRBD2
CASSLSPSGGSTDTQYF
TGCGCCAGCAGCTTGAGTCCCAGCGGGGGCAGCACAGATACGCAGTATTTT
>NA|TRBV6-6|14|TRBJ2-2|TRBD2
CASRGTSVPGELFF
TGTGCCAGCAGAGGGACTAGCGTACCCGGGGAGCTGTTTTTT
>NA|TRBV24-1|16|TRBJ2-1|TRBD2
CATSDRAGSSYNEQFF
TGTGCCACCAGTGACAGAGCGGGATCCTCCTACAATGAGCAGTTCTTC
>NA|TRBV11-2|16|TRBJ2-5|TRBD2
CASSLDSGGRVETQYF
TGTGCCAGCAGCTTAGATAGCGGGGGGCGGGTTGAGACCCAGTACTTC
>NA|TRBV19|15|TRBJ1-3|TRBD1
CASSWQGDSGNTIYF
TGTGCCAGTAGTTGGCAGGGGGACTCTGGAAACACCATATATTTT